This T cell receptor beta chain was retrieved from a study of T-cell reconstitution after alpha-beta-depleted transplantation in children. Trimming stripped 5 bases from V and 7 bases from J, with 15 bases between. There are 13 residues in the CDR3. Germline V gene data show CDR1 as MDHEN and CDR2 as SYDVKM. Ten or more counts support this clonotype. Unique molecular identifiers were incorporated when the TCRbeta library was constructed. Each CDR3 protein is one row after TCRdb ran MiXCR on the PCR reads. The sample comprises more than 90,000 distinct CDR3 sequences, 8% to 9% of which are singletons, and 5.5% to 8.5% rests with the top ten.

Sequenced here: PBMCs from the stem cell graft donor, sampled from the stem cell graft. This receptor was taken from a human donor who donated a stem cell graft to a child with congenital amegakaryocytic thrombocytopenia. V and J are TRBV28 and TRBJ2-7, with a tentative D call TRBD1 (6 bases). CDR3: CASSQGTRWEQYF. CDR3 DNA sequence: TGTGCCAGCAGTCAGGGGACAAGGTGGGAGCAGTACTTC.